Presented here are 6 T cell receptor beta chains from one specimen sequenced in a study of response to subunit inactivated influenza vaccine. TCRdb reprocessed the RT-PCR reads with MiXCR, giving one entry per CDR3 protein. The table lists around 530,000 distinct CDR3 sequences, around 11% of them singletons. The specimen was PBMCs from blood, collected on the day of vaccination. All receptors come from a middle-aged man who received an inactivated influenza vaccine.

This sequence joins TRBV10-3 and TRBJ2-7; 11 nucleotides agree with TRBD1. The CDR3 extends over 14 amino acids. Germline assignment: CDR1 ENHRY and CDR2 SYGVKD. J was trimmed by 2 bases and V by 11 bases; bases with no gene match: 8. In nucleotides, the CDR3 is TGTGCCGCGAGGGACAGGGGGAGTCCCTACGAGCAGTACTTC. Translating it yields CAARDRGSPYEQYF.

The CDR3 sequence: CSVEGTSGRINTDTQYF. CDR3 DNA: TGCAGCGTTGAAGGGACTAGCGGGAGAATCAACACAGATACGCAGTATTTT. This chain links TRBV29-1 with TRBJ2-3; 13 positions agree with TRBD2. The junction had 6 bases not matched to a gene; V was cut back by 1 base and J by 2 bases. The germline V gene has CDR1 SQVTM and CDR2 ANQGSEA. The CDR3 has 17 amino acids.

A few counts support this clonotype. The rearrangement links TRBV4-2 to TRBJ1-1; no reliable D call. V dropped 0 bases and J dropped 4 bases, with 12 bases sitting between them. CDR3 length: 15 residues. Germline values: CDR1 LGHNA, CDR2 YNFKEQ. The CDR3 loop reads CASSQETVLFTEAFF. The CDR3 nucleotides read TGTGCCAGCAGCCAAGAAACAGTCCTCTTCACTGAAGCTTTCTTT.

The V gene is TRBV19, the J gene TRBJ2-1, with a tentative D call TRBD2 (6 bases). V shed 6 bases and J shed 7 bases, with 13 bases lying between them. CDR1 LNHDA and CDR2 SQIVND come from the germline V gene (reference sequence). CDR3 length equals 13 residues. The DNA for the CDR3 is TGTGCCAGTAGGGCGGGACTCCTGAATGAGCAGTTCTTC. It translates to CASRAGLLNEQFF.

This clonotype was counted between two and nine times. The chain is built from TRBV4-3 and TRBJ1-2, with D possibly being TRBD1 (5 bases). The CDR3 consists of 14 residues. V lost 0 bases and J 8 bases, leaving 13 bases between the germline ends. Germline CDR1 and CDR2: LGHNA and YSLEER. The CDR3 sequence: CASSQDSGTDGYTF. The CDR3, as DNA: TGCGCCAGCAGCCAAGATTCAGGGACTGACGGCTACACCTTC.

This clonotype has a handful of counts. This chain uses TRBV14 with TRBJ2-1, with 8 bases that match TRBD2. The V and J ends lost 0 bases and 9 bases, in that order; junction bases with no gene match: 10. The CDR3 consists of 16 residues. Looked up from germline, CDR1 is SGHDN and CDR2 is FVKESK. Here the CDR3 DNA reads TGTGCCAGCAGCCAAGATGGAGGGACTAGTCGAGTTGAGCAGTTCTTC. Encoded protein: CASSQDGGTSRVEQFF. The whole variable domain, filled in from reference TRBV14 and TRBJ2-1, reads EAGVTQFPSHSVIEKGQTVTLRCDPISGHDNLYWYRRVMGKEIKFLLHFVKESKQDESGMPNNRFLAERTGGTYSTLKVQPAELEDSGVYFCASSQDGGTSRVEQFFGPGTRLTVL.